The text below deals with one TCR beta chain. The data originate from a study of blood T cell repertoires in COVID-19. Whole-study context: Spain, Italy and the United States supplied samples that represented acute and convalescent COVID-19. Nucleic acid was either cDNA or gDNA, and it came from T cells, B-cell-depleted T cells, or PBMCs.

CDR1 MGHDK and CDR2 SYGVNS come from the germline V gene. The CDR3 is 17 amino acids. V was clipped by 6 bases and J by 3 bases, with 24 bases between them. Per the original data handling: Using reference gene primer amplification, nucleated cell counts were estimated. Produced via immunoSEQ multiplex PCR; TCRdb's table is partial and in-frame only. V, J and clone size are taken as reported in that table, and D and trimming were inferred from the DNA itself. The sample yields more than 95,000 clones, about four fifths seen once. Sequencing was done on a sample of peripheral blood. This clonotype was sampled from a man aged 80 or over with acute or convalescent COVID-19. The chain employs TRBV25-1 and TRBJ2-7; a possible D gene is TRBD1 (5 bases). The CDR3 DNA sequence: TGTGCCAGCAGACTGACAGTCCCCCTTTATTCAATCTACGAGCAGTACTTC. Translating it yields CASRLTVPLYSIYEQYF.